This TCR beta chain was recorded in a study of shared clonotypes between healthy human individuals. The wider study: Per donor, CD8 memory used one plate, CD8 naive used two, CD4 memory used three and CD4 naive used three. Study-level results: The sole specimen, blood, was sampled, and tissue repertoires likely differ. Researchers found naive subsets generally carried larger estimated richness than memory subsets.

The sorted-subset replicate PCRs were given about 200 ng DNA, which is tens of thousands of T cell genomes. TCRdb's table, derived via immunoSEQ multiplex PCR, lists solely in-frame clones and lacks some. The table has about 2.3 million clones, 85% to 95% seen once; the top ten hold about 0.41%. In regard to this clone: Its specificity is unknown.

CDR3 length equals 14 residues. After removal of 4 bases from V and 8 bases from J, the junction contained 6 bases not matched to a gene. Looked up from germline, CDR1 is WNHNN and CDR2 is SYGVQD (reference sequence). The chain employs TRBV10-1 and TRBJ2-1; 9 nucleotides align to TRBD1. The sample comprised naive CD4+ T cells from PBMCs. Subset defined: CD45RA+ positively selected. The sequence was obtained from a man younger than 35 in good health. Some clones in this sample may be carry-over from other donors' samples. CDR3 residues: CASSVRGQGDEQFF. CDR3 nucleotides: TGCGCCAGCAGTGTTAGGGGACAGGGTGATGAGCAGTTCTTC.